The rows below give T cell receptor beta chains drawn from one sample of a study of blood T cell repertoires in COVID-19. The protocol was immunoSEQ multiplex PCR, while the TCRdb copy is restricted to in-frame clones and leaves out a portion. This sample yields approximately 260,000 clones, of which over 80% are seen a single time; around 3.5% belongs to the top ten. Input material: peripheral blood. Receptors were obtained from a woman aged 35 to 49 with acute or convalescent COVID-19. CDR3s include the opening cysteine and the closing phenylalanine or tryptophan. Fields, in order: J gene, V gene, D gene, clone size, CDR3 protein, CDR3 DNA. A D gene is named only where the DNA matches it firmly. The size entry is marked missing in some rows and otherwise reads once, few, many or a size class.

>TRBJ1-1|TRBV9|-|-
CASSVGDTNTEAFF
TGTGCCAGCAGCGTAGGGGACACGAACACTGAAGCTTTCTTT
>TRBJ1-1|TRBV30|-|-
CAGQAGAEAFF
TGTGCCGGCCAAGCGGGTGCTGAAGCTTTCTTT
>TRBJ1-1|TRBV7-9|TRBD1|-
CASSQTGEHTEAFF
TGTGCCAGCAGCCAGACAGGGGAGCACACTGAAGCTTTCTTT
>TRBJ2-1|TRBV11-2|-|-
CASSFVGGLSYNEQFF
TGTGCCAGCAGTTTTGTCGGGGGGCTCTCCTACAATGAGCAGTTCTTC
>TRBJ1-2|TRBV24-1|TRBD1|-
CATQGAASYGYTF
TGTGCCACCCAGGGGGCGGCGAGCTATGGCTACACCTTC
>TRBJ2-1|TRBV3-1/TRBV3-2|TRBD2|-
CASQSSTLSGASSRQFF
TGTGCCAGCCAATCCTCCACACTTAGCGGGGCCTCCAGCCGTCAGTTCTTC
>TRBJ2-2|TRBV5-5|-|-
CASSFRDWTANTGELFF
TGTGCCAGCAGCTTTAGGGACTGGACCGCGAACACCGGGGAGCTGTTTTTT
>TRBJ2-5|TRBV3-1/TRBV3-2|TRBD1|-
CASSQWDRETQYF
TGTGCCAGCAGCCAATGGGACAGGGAGACCCAGTACTTC
>TRBJ1-1|TRBV10-3|TRBD1|-
CAISDRDRGPNTEAFF
TGTGCCATCAGTGACCGCGACAGGGGTCCGAACACTGAAGCTTTCTTT
>TRBJ2-3|TRBV29-1|-|-
CSGAGTVGDTQYF
TGCAGCGGCGCCGGGACTGTCGGCGATACGCAGTATTTT
>TRBJ2-2|TRBV5-6|TRBD1|-
CASSLLRQGAGTGELFF
TGTGCCAGCAGCTTGTTGCGGCAGGGGGCGGGTACCGGGGAGCTGTTTTTT
>TRBJ2-1|TRBV4-1|-|-
CASSQATRGHPGDEQFF
TGCGCCAGCAGCCAAGCGACTAGAGGCCACCCAGGCGATGAGCAGTTCTTC
>TRBJ1-1|TRBV4-2|TRBD1|-
CASSHDPETGSAEAFF
TGTGCCAGCAGCCATGACCCGGAGACAGGGTCCGCTGAAGCTTTCTTT
>TRBJ1-3|TRBV5-4|TRBD1|-
CASSFGDRVPGNTIYF
TGTGCCAGCAGCTTCGGTGACAGGGTACCTGGAAACACCATATATTTT
>TRBJ2-2|TRBV7-2|TRBD2|-
CASSLLLAGATGELFF
TGTGCCAGCAGCTTATTACTAGCGGGGGCCACCGGGGAGCTGTTTTTT
>TRBJ1-6|TRBV24-1|-|-
CATSDPDTSSYNSPLHF
TGTGCCACCAGTGACCCGGACACGAGCTCCTATAATTCACCCCTCCACTTT
>TRBJ1-2|TRBV4-2|-|-
CASNKGGNYDYTF
TGTGCCAGCAACAAGGGAGGGAACTATGACTACACCTTC
>TRBJ2-3|TRBV3-1/TRBV3-2|TRBD2|-
CASSRTPGGAEDTQYF
TGTGCCAGCAGCCGGACACCGGGGGGGGCCGAAGATACGCAGTATTTT
>TRBJ2-3|TRBV7-2|TRBD2|-
CASSLVLLAGGTSGDTQYF
TGTGCCAGCAGCTTAGTACTACTAGCGGGGGGCACTAGCGGGGATACGCAGTATTTT
>TRBJ1-2|TRBV6-1|-|-
CASSEGGEALYGYTF
TGTGCCAGCAGTGAAGGGGGGGAGGCACTCTATGGCTACACCTTC
>TRBJ2-3|TRBV12-3/TRBV12-4|-|-
CASSFGDTQYF
TGTGCCAGCAGTTTCGGAGATACGCAGTATTTT
>TRBJ2-3|TRBV24-1|-|once
CATSDSADTQYF
TGTGCCACCAGTGACAGTGCAGATACGCAGTATTTT
>TRBJ1-2|TRBV5-1|TRBD1|-
CASSPEGAGGYTF
TGCGCCAGCAGCCCCGAGGGGGCGGGTGGCTACACCTTC
>TRBJ2-1|TRBV5-4|TRBD1|-
CASSLTNRGSYNEQFF
TGTGCCAGCAGTTTGACCAACAGGGGGTCCTACAATGAGCAGTTCTTC
>TRBJ1-1|TRBV12-5|-|-
CASGLVLGTEGTEAFF
TGTGCTAGTGGTTTGGTACTAGGCACAGAAGGGACTGAAGCTTTCTTT
>TRBJ1-3|TRBV28|TRBD1|-
CASSFILRDRVGNTIYF
TGTGCCAGCAGTTTTATACTCCGTGACAGGGTCGGAAACACCATATATTTT
>TRBJ1-5|TRBV6-6|-|-
CASSYGGDYQPQHF
TGTGCCAGCAGTTATGGGGGGGATTATCAGCCCCAGCATTTT
>TRBJ1-6|TRBV6-5|-|-
CASSWQGSSPLHF
TGTGCCAGCAGTTGGCAGGGGAGTTCACCCCTCCACTTT
>TRBJ1-6|TRBV6-5|-|once
CASSQGDNSPLHF
TGTGCCAGCAGCCAAGGGGATAATTCACCCCTCCACTTT
>TRBJ2-3|TRBV5-1|-|-
CASRASTDTQYF
TGCGCCAGCAGAGCTAGCACAGATACGCAGTATTTT
>TRBJ1-6|TRBV6-4|TRBD1|-
CASSATGEGSPLHF
TGTGCCAGCAGTGCCACAGGGGAAGGTTCACCCCTCCACTTT
>TRBJ2-3|TRBV5-1|-|-
CASSLADIADTQYF
TGCGCCAGCAGCTTGGCGGACATCGCAGATACGCAGTATTTT
>TRBJ1-1|TRBV5-1|TRBD1|-
CASSAGQGAVTEAFF
TGCGCCAGCAGCGCAGGACAGGGGGCGGTCACTGAAGCTTTCTTT
>TRBJ2-3|TRBV11-2|TRBD1|-
CASSLFRGRGTDTQYF
TGTGCCAGCAGCTTATTCAGGGGGCGAGGCACAGATACGCAGTATTTT
>TRBJ2-4|TRBV3-1/TRBV3-2|-|-
CASSQVREAKNIQYF
TGTGCCAGCAGCCAAGTTAGAGAAGCCAAAAACATTCAGTACTTC
>TRBJ1-1|TRBV10-3|TRBD1|-
CAISADRGDYYTEAFF
TGTGCCATCAGTGCGGACAGGGGAGATTATTACACTGAAGCTTTCTTT
>TRBJ1-1|TRBV5-4|TRBD1|-
CASSYLDRVNTEAFF
TGTGCCAGCAGCTACCTTGACAGGGTGAACACTGAAGCTTTCTTT
>TRBJ1-3|TRBV9|-|-
CASSVDQAISGNTIYF
TGTGCCAGCAGCGTAGACCAGGCAATCTCTGGAAACACCATATATTTT
>TRBJ2-1|TRBV5-4|TRBD2|-
CASSFAGGTEEQFF
TGTGCCAGCAGCTTCGCGGGGGGGACTGAGGAGCAGTTCTTC
>TRBJ1-5|TRBV27|TRBD1|once
CASSLIRGRQPQHF
TGTGCCAGCAGTTTGATCAGGGGGCGTCAGCCCCAGCATTTT
>TRBJ1-1|TRBV18|-|-
CASSPKQMNTEAFF
TGTGCCAGCTCACCAAAACAGATGAACACTGAAGCTTTCTTT
>TRBJ1-2|TRBV6-5|TRBD1|-
CASSRQGLDYGYTF
TGTGCCAGCAGTCGACAGGGGTTAGACTATGGCTACACCTTC